This T cell receptor beta chain was found in a study of CD8 T cells in Susac syndrome. Study results and limitations: The relatively small number of individuals in the TCR sequencing and HLA analysis was acknowledged by the study.

This clonotype was seen a handful of times. Its antigen is not identified. RNA in amounts of roughly 0.5 to 1 ug was reverse transcribed with random hexamers. The TCR beta CDR3 was amplified by immunoSEQ multiplex PCR across 54 Vbeta, 13 Jbeta. TCRdb re-called the immunoSEQ multiplex PCR reads with MiXCR, one entry per CDR3 protein. Here the sample spans about 290,000 distinct CDR3 sequences, approximately 89% being singletons. TEMRA cells were enriched by FACS, and CD4+ and CD8+ T cells were negatively isolated. V shed 5 bases, J shed 3 bases, and the junction held 5 bases outside the gene matches. The CDR3 extends over 15 amino acids. Per the germline V gene, CDR1 is LNHDA and CDR2 is SQIVND (reference sequence).

The V call is TRBV19, the J call TRBJ1-5, with 9 bases aligning to TRBD1. Specimen: CD8+ T cells from PBMCs. This receptor was obtained from a human donor with multiple sclerosis. The CDR3 DNA reads as TGTGCCAGTAGTCCCGGGACAGGGCTCAATCAGCCCCAGCATTTT. Translated: CASSPGTGLNQPQHF.